This T cell receptor beta chain was sequenced for a study of T-cell reconstitution after alpha-beta-depleted transplantation in children. This clonotype was counted between two and nine times. Unique molecular identifiers tagged the TCRbeta library. TCRdb ran MiXCR on the PCR reads and lists one entry per CDR3 protein. The table has roughly 300,000 distinct CDR3 sequences, 10% seen once. The specimen was PBMCs from the stem cell graft donor, collected from the stem cell graft. This receptor was identified in a human donor who donated a stem cell graft to a child with acute lymphoblastic leukemia.

CDR3 DNA: TGCGCCAGCAGCCGCTCCGGGACGGATTTCTACGAGCAGTACTTC. Translated: CASSRSGTDFYEQYF. The chain joins TRBV4-1 to TRBJ2-7; D possibly matches TRBD1 or TRBD2 (5 bases each). The V end lost 4 bases, the J end lost 3 bases, and 16 bases lay between the germline ends. CDR3 length equals 15 residues. The germline CDR1 and CDR2 sequences are MGHRA and YSYEKL.